This TCR beta chain is from a study of cytomegalovirus exposure and HLA in healthy donors. It was with 60 Vbeta and 13 Jbeta primers that the PCR ran. Methods used by the authors: An analysis performed later counted around 80 million unique TCR beta chains (roughly 11 million of them shared). Clones were sequenced by immunoSEQ multiplex PCR, and TCRdb holds only the in-frame ones, with some missing. V, J and clone size were drawn from that table, and D and trimming were deduced from the DNA. The table has approximately 190,000 clones, 70% to 85% seen once; the top ten hold about 0.094%. Broader study findings: An analysis that was carried out later associated 16,000 or so TCR beta sequences with HLA alleles at 0.05 false discovery rate. For TCR beta chains, V- and J-gene trimming was later linked to a missense DCLRE1C variant.

About this clone: Its cognate antigen is unknown.

The CDR3 loop spans 14 amino acids. CDR1 and CDR2 from the germline V gene are MNHEY and SMNVEV (reference sequence). Trimming at V came to 6 bases and at J to 4 bases, leaving 8 bases not matched to a gene. Sequences were obtained from PBMCs. The clonotype comes from a boy between 2 and 10 years old in good health and CMV-seronegative. This chain connects TRBV27 to TRBJ1-2; 7 nucleotides match TRBD1. This CDR3 reads CASRQNRGSYGYTF. The CDR3 DNA reads TGTGCCAGCAGGCAGAACAGGGGAAGCTATGGCTACACCTTC.